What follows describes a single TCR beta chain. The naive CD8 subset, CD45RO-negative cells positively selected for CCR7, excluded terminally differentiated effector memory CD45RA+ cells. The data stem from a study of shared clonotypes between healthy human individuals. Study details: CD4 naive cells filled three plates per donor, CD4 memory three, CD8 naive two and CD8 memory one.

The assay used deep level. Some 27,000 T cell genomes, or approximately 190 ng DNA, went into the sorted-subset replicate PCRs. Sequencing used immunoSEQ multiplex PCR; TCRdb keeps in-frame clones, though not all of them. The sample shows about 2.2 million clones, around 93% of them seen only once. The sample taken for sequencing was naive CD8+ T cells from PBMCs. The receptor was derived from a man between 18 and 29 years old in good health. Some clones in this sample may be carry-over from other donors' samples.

The CDR3 DNA sequence: TGTGCCAGTAGTATATTTCTTTGGGGCGATGGCTACACCTTC. It yields the protein CASSIFLWGDGYTF. The rearrangement uses TRBV19 and TRBJ1-2, with a weak D call TRBD1 (5 bases). The CDR3 consists of 14 residues. The V gene lost 2 bases and the J gene lost 6 bases, with 13 bases spanning the gap. Germline loops: CDR1 LNHDA, CDR2 SQIVND (reference sequence).